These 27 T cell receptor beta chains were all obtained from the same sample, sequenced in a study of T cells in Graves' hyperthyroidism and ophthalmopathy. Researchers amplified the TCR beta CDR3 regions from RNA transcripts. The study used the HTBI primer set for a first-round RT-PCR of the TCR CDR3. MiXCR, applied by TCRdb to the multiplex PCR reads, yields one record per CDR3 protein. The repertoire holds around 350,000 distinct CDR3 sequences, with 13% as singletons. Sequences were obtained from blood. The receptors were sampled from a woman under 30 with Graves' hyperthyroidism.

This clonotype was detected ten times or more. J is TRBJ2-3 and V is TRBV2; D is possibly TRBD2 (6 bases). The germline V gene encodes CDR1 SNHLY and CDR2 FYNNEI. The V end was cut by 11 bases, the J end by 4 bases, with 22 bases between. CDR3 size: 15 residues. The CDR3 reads CASRGTFIRADTQYF. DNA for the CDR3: TGTGCCTCTCGGGGGACTTTCATTCGGGCAGATACGCAGTATTTT.

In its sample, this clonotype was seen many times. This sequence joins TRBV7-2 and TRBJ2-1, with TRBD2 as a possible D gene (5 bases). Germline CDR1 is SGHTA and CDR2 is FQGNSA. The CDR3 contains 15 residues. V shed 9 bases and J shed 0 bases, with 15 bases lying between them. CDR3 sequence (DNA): TGTGCCAGTGGACTTGCAACCAGCTCCTACAATGAGCAGTTCTTC. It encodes CASGLATSSYNEQFF.

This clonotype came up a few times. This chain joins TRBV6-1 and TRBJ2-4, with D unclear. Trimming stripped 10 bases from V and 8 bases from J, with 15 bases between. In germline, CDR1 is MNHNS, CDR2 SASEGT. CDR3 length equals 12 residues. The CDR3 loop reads CAISEADDIQYF. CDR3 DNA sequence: TGTGCCATTTCTGAGGCGGACGACATTCAGTACTTC.

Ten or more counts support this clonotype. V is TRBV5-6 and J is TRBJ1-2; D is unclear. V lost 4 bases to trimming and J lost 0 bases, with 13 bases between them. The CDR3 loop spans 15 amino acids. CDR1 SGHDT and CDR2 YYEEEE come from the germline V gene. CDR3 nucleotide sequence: TGTGCCAGCAGCGATCCTGTCGGAGCTAACTATGGCTACACCTTC. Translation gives CASSDPVGANYGYTF.

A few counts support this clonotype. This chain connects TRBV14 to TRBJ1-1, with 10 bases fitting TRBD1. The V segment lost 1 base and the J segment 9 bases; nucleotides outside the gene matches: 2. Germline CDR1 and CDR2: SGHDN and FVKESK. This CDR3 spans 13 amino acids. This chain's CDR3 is CASSQGGQGKAFF. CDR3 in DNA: TGTGCCAGCAGCCAAGGGGGACAGGGGAAAGCTTTCTTT.

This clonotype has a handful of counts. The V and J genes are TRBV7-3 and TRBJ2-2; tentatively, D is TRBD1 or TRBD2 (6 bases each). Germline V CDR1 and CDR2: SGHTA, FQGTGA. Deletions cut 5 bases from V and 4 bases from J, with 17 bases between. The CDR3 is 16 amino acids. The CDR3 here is CASSLNGGTGTGELFF. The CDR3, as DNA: TGTGCCAGCAGCCTAAACGGGGGCACTGGCACCGGGGAGCTGTTTTTT. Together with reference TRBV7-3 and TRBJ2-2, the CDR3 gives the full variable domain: GAGVSQTPSNKVTEKGKYVELRCDPISGHTALYWYRQSLGQGPEFLIYFQGTGAADDSGLPNDRFFAVRPEGSVSTLKIQRTERGDSAVYLCASSLNGGTGTGELFFGEGSRLTVL.

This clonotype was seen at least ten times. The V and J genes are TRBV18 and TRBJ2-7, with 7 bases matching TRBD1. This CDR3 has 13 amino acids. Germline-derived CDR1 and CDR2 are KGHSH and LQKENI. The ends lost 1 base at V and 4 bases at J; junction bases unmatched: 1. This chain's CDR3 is CASSPQGAYEQYF. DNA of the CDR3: TGTGCCAGCTCACCACAGGGGGCTTACGAGCAGTACTTC.

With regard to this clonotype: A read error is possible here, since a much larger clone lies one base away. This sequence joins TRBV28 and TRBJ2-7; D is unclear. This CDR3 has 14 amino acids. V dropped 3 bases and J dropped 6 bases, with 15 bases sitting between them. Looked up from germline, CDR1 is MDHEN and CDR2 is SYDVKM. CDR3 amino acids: CASSLDSPNCEQYF. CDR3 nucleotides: TGTGCCAGCAGTTTGGATTCCCCGAACTGCGAGCAGTACTTC. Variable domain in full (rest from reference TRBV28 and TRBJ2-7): DVKVTQSSRYLVKRTGEKVFLECVQDMDHENMFWYRQDPGLGLRLIYFSYDVKMKEKGDIPEGYSVSREKKERFSLILESASTNQTSMYLCASSLDSPNCEQYFGPGTRLTVT.

CDR3 bases: TGTGCCAGCAGCTTTCTAGCGGGAGGCACAGATACGCAGTATTTT. This codes for CASSFLAGGTDTQYF. The rearrangement joins TRBV7-2 to TRBJ2-3, with TRBD2 matching over 10 bases. The CDR3 contains 15 residues. V was clipped by 3 bases and J by 1 base; unmatched bases: 1. From germline, CDR1 is SGHTA and CDR2 FQGNSA.

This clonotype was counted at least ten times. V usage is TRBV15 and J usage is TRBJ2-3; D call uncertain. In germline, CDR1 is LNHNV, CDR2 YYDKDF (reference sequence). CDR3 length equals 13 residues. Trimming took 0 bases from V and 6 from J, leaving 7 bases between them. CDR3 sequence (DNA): TGTGCCACCAGCAGAGATCGCGCGGATACGCAGTATTTT. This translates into CATSRDRADTQYF. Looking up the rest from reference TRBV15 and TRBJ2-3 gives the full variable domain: DAMVIQNPRYQVTQFGKPVTLSCSQTLNHNVMYWYQQKSSQAPKLLFHYYDKDFNNEADTPDNFQSRRPNTSFCFLDIRSPGLGDTAMYLCATSRDRADTQYFGPGTRLTVL.

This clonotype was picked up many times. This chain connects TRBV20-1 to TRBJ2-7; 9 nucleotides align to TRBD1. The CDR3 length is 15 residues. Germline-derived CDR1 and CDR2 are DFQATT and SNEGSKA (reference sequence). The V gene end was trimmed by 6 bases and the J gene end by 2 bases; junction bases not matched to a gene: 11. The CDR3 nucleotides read TGCAGTGCCCAGGGCTGGACAGGGGATCCCTACGAGCAGTACTTC. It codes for CSAQGWTGDPYEQYF.

CDR3 protein: CASKGRGGSYNEQFF. The CDR3 DNA is TGTGCCAGCAAGGGGCGGGGGGGGTCCTACAATGAGCAGTTCTTC. The J gene is TRBJ2-1, the V gene TRBV2, with 9 bases lining up with TRBD2. Germline V gives CDR1 SNHLY, CDR2 FYNNEI. J gave up 1 base and V 7 bases, and 5 bases lay outside the gene matches. The length of the CDR3 is 15 residues. Supplemented by reference TRBV2 and TRBJ2-1, the full variable domain reads EPEVTQTPSHQVTQMGQEVILRCVPISNHLYFYWYRQILGQKVEFLVSFYNNEISEKSEIFDDQFSVERPDGSNFTLKIRSTKLEDSAMYFCASKGRGGSYNEQFFGPGTRLTVL.

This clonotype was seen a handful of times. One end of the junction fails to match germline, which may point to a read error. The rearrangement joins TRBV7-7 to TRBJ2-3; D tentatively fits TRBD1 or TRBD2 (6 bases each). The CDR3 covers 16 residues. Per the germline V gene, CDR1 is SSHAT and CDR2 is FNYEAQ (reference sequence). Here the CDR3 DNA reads TGTGCTAGCAGCTTAGGGGGGTCCGGTTTTTCAGATACGCAGTATTTT. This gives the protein CASSLGGSGFSDTQYF.

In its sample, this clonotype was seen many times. The CDR3 DNA sequence: TGTGCCAGCAGTGAAGCGCTTCGGGTAGCGGGAGGTCCAAGCTCCTACAATGAGCAGTTCTTC. The encoded protein is CASSEALRVAGGPSSYNEQFF. J is TRBJ2-1 and V is TRBV2; 10 nucleotides line up with TRBD2. Germline trimming cut 0 bases from V and 0 bases from J; bases unmatched to any gene: 14. There are 21 residues in the CDR3. In germline, CDR1 is SNHLY, CDR2 FYNNEI.

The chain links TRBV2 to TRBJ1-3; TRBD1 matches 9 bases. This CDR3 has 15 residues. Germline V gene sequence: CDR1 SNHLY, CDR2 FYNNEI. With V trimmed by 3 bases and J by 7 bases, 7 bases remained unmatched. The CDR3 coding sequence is TGTGCCAGCAGTGACCTGACAGGGGGTCGGAACACCATATATTTT. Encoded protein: CASSDLTGGRNTIYF. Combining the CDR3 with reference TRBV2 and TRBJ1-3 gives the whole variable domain EPEVTQTPSHQVTQMGQEVILRCVPISNHLYFYWYRQILGQKVEFLVSFYNNEISEKSEIFDDQFSVERPDGSNFTLKIRSTKLEDSAMYFCASSDLTGGRNTIYFGEGSWLTVV.

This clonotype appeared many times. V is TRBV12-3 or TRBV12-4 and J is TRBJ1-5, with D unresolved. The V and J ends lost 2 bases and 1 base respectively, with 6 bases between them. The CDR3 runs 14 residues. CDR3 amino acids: CASSLTESNQPQHF. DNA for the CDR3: TGTGCCAGCAGTTTAACAGAGAGCAATCAGCCCCAGCATTTT.

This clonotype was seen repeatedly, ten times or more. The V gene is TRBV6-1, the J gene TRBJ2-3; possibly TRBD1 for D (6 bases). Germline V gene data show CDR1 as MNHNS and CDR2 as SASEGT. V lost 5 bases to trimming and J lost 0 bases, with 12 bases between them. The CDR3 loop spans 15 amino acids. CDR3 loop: CASSYVGASTDTQYF. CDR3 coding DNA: TGTGCCAGCAGTTACGTGGGGGCCAGCACAGATACGCAGTATTTT.

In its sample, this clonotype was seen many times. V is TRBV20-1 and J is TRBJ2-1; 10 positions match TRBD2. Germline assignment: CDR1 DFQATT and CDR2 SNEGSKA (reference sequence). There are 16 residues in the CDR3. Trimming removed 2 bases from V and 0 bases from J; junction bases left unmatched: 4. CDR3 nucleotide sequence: TGCAGTGCTAGATATTCTAGCGGGAGCTCCTACAATGAGCAGTTCTTC. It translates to CSARYSSGSSYNEQFF.

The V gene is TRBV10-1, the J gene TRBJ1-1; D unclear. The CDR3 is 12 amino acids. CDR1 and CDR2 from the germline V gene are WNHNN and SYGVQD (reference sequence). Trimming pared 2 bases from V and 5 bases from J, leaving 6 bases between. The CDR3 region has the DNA TGCGCCAGCAGTGAGGAGCGGACTGAAGCTTTCTTT. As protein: CASSEERTEAFF.

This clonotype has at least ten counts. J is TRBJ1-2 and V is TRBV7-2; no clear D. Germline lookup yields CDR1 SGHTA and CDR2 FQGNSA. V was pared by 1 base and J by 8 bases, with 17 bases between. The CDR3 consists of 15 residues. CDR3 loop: CASSLDGPLGKGYTF. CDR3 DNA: TGTGCCAGCAGCTTAGACGGGCCGCTGGGGAAGGGCTACACCTTC. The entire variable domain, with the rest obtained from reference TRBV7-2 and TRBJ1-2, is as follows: GAGVSQSPSNKVTEKGKDVELRCDPISGHTALYWYRQSLGQGLEFLIYFQGNSAPDKSGLPSDRFSAERTGGSVSTLTIQRTQQEDSAVYLCASSLDGPLGKGYTFGSGTRLTVV.

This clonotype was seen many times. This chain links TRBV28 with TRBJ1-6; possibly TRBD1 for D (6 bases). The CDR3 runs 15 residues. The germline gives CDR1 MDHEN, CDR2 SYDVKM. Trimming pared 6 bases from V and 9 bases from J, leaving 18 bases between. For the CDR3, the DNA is TGTGCCAGCAGGGAGGGGGGCCTCTCCACTTCACCCCTCCACTTT. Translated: CASREGGLSTSPLHF.

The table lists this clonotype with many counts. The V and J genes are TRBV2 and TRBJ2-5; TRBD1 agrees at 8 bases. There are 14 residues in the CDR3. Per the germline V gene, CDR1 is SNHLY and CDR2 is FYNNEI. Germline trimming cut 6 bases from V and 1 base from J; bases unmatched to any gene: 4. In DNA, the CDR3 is TGTGCCAGCAGCCGGACAGGGACCCAAGAGACCCAGTACTTC. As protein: CASSRTGTQETQYF.

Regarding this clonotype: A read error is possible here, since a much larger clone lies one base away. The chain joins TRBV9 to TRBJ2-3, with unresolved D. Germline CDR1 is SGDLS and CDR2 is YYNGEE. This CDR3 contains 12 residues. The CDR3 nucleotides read TGTGCCAGCAGCCAGAACTCTGCCACGCAGGATTTT. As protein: CASSQNSATQDF.

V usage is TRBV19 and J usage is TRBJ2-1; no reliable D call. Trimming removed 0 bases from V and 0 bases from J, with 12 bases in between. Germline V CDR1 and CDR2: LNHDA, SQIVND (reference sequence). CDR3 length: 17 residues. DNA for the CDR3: TGTGCCAGTAGTATAGAAGGTACCTCCCTCTCCTACAATGAGCAGTTCTTC. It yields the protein CASSIEGTSLSYNEQFF.

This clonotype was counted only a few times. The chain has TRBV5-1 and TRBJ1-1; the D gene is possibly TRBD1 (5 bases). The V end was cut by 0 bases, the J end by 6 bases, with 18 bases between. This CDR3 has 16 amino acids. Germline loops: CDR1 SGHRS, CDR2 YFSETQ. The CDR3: CASSLAWGGKGPEAFF. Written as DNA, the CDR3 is TGCGCCAGCAGCTTGGCCTGGGGGGGGAAGGGTCCTGAAGCTTTCTTT.

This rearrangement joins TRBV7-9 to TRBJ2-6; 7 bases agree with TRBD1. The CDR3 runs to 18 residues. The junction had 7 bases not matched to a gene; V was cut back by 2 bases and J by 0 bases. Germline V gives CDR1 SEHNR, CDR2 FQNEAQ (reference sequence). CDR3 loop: CASSLWSGTASGANVLTF. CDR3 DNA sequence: TGTGCCAGCAGCTTATGGTCCGGGACAGCCTCTGGGGCCAACGTCCTGACTTTC.

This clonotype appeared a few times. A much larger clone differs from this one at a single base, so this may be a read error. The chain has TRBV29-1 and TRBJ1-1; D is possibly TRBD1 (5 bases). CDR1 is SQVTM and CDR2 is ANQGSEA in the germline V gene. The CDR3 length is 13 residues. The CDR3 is CNVEQQGGTEAFF. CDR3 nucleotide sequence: TGCAACGTTGAACAGCAGGGTGGCACTGAAGCTTTCTTT.